A selection of T cell receptor beta chains follows, all from one sample in a study of T cells in Graves' hyperthyroidism and ophthalmopathy. TCRdb redid the calling of the multiplex PCR reads with MiXCR, one entry per CDR3 protein. The profile shows some 98,000 distinct CDR3 sequences, around 40% of them singletons. Sequencing was carried out using peripheral blood or thyroid tissue (not recorded which). The receptors come from a woman aged 25 to 39 with Graves' hyperthyroidism. Both conserved end residues are part of each CDR3. The D gene is left open where the match is weak. Expanded clones get a size class; other rows say once, few or many, or leave the size out.

j_call v_call clone_size d_call cdr3_nt cdr3_aa
TRBJ1-1 TRBV7-6 . TRBD1 TGTGCCAGCAGCTTAGATCACCAGGGGGCTTTGGCTTTCTTT CASSLDHQGALAFF
TRBJ2-7 TRBV6-2/TRBV6-3 many . TGTGCCAGCAGTTCCTCCTCGACCGAGCAGTACTTC CASSSSSTEQYF
TRBJ1-1 TRBV5-1 many . TGCGCCAGCAGCTTAAACGAGGAAGCTTTCTTT CASSLNEEAFF
TRBJ2-5 TRBV7-2 . TRBD1 TGTGCCAGCAGCTTGGCCGAGTCGTCAGGGGGCGCGAAGACCCAGTACTTC CASSLAESSGGAKTQYF
TRBJ1-5 TRBV7-9 . . TGCGCCAGCGGCTTAAAGGGGCAGCCCCAGCATTTT CASGLKGQPQHF
TRBJ1-6 TRBV15 once TRBD1 TGTGCCACCAGCAGCGGGTGGACAGGGGCTAATTCACCCCTCCACTTT CATSSGWTGANSPLHF
TRBJ2-7 TRBV2 many TRBD1 TGTGCCAGCAAGGCAGGGGGCTACGAGCAGTACTTC CASKAGGYEQYF
TRBJ2-3 TRBV5-6 many . TGTGCCAGCAGCTTGCGAGGGACTAGCACAGATACGCAGTATTTT CASSLRGTSTDTQYF
TRBJ1-1 TRBV4-1 many . TGCGCCAGCACCCGGGCAGTTCTAAACACTGAAGCTTTCTTT CASTRAVLNTEAFF
TRBJ1-2 TRBV9 . . TGTGCCAACAGCGTAGGCCACGGGGTTGGTGATGGCCACACCTTC CANSVGHGVGDGHTF
TRBJ2-7 TRBV15 . TRBD2 TGTGCCACCAGCGGCCGGGGGGGAGGCGAGCAGTACTTC CATSGRGGGEQYF
TRBJ1-2 TRBV7-9 many . TGTGCCAGCAGCCTTCCGGACAGCAACCCAATCTATGGCTACACCTTC CASSLPDSNPIYGYTF
TRBJ1-3 TRBV2 . . TGTGCCAGCAGTGCTCGGCGGTACAGCTCCTCTGGAAACACCATATATTTT CASSARRYSSSGNTIYF
TRBJ1-1 TRBV10-3 many TRBD1 TGTGCCAACAAGGACAGGGTTGACACTGAAGCTTTCTTT CANKDRVDTEAFF
TRBJ2-6 TRBV5-1 . . TGTGCCAGTGACCGCTCTGGGGCCAACGTCCTGACTTTC CASDRSGANVLTF